Ten or more counts support the clone carrying this T cell receptor (beta chain). This sample is part of a study of glioma-infiltrating T cells. The CDR3 loop spans 14 amino acids. Germline assignment: CDR1 MNHEY and CDR2 SMNVEV (reference sequence). Trimming cost V 3 bases and J 10 bases, with 19 bases left between them. Amplification of TCR alpha and beta CDR3 regions from RNA used iRepertoire nested multiplex PCR. MiXCR, run by TCRdb on the multiplex PCR reads, gives a single entry per CDR3 protein. The table lists 150,000 to 200,000 distinct CDR3 sequences, roughly a third of them singletons. Sequenced input: glioma tissue, nonneoplastic brain tissue, or PBMCs (not recorded which). The rearrangement links TRBV27 to TRBJ2-7, with D unresolved. The TCR was taken from a human donor with low-grade glioma or glioblastoma, undergoing nonglioma brain surgery, or in good health (not recorded which). The CDR3 spells CASSLGPFPSEQYF. The CDR3 nucleotides are TGTGCCAGCAGTTTGGGTCCCTTCCCGTCTGAACAGTACTTC.